This is a list of T cell receptor beta chains from one sample in a study of OX40 agonist ivuxolimab in advanced cancers. Sequenced by immunoSEQ multiplex PCR; TCRdb stores in-frame clones only, minus some. Altogether some 98,000 clones are present, over 75% being singletons, with the ten largest covering just over 0.3%. Source: CD4+ or CD8+ T cells sorted from blood, taken in a trial of the OX40 agonist ivuxolimab. These receptors were collected from an adult with an advanced solid tumor such as melanoma, head and neck, liver or kidney cancer. Each CDR3 is given with its conserved first and last residue. A D gene is named only where the DNA matches it firmly. Clone size is stated in some rows and not others, as once, few, many or a class when expanded.

abundance: -; d_gene: TRBD1; v_gene: TRBV14; len: 17; j_gene: TRBJ2-2; CDR3aa: CASSRNPGTGVTGELFF; CDR3nt: TGTGCCAGCAGCCGGAACCCCGGGACAGGGGTGACCGGGGAGCTGTTTTTT
abundance: -; d_gene: -; v_gene: TRBV11-1; len: 15; j_gene: TRBJ1-2; CDR3aa: CASSLAGGRGYGYTF; CDR3nt: TGTGCCAGCAGCTTAGCAGGGGGACGAGGCTATGGCTACACCTTC
abundance: -; d_gene: TRBD1; v_gene: TRBV5-5; len: 14; j_gene: TRBJ1-1; CDR3aa: CASSVGTANTEAFF; CDR3nt: TGTGCCAGCAGCGTCGGGACAGCGAACACTGAAGCTTTCTTT
abundance: -; d_gene: TRBD2; v_gene: TRBV2; len: 13; j_gene: TRBJ2-2; CDR3aa: CASRGGSTGELFF; CDR3nt: TGTGCCAGCAGGGGGGGGAGCACCGGGGAGCTGTTTTTT
abundance: -; d_gene: TRBD1; v_gene: TRBV6-5; len: 14; j_gene: TRBJ2-7; CDR3aa: CASSFDRERYEQYF; CDR3nt: TGTGCCAGCAGTTTCGACAGGGAGAGGTACGAGCAGTACTTC
abundance: -; d_gene: -; v_gene: TRBV5-5; len: 13; j_gene: TRBJ1-2; CDR3aa: CASSPGPSEGYTF; CDR3nt: TGTGCCAGCAGCCCTGGGCCCAGCGAGGGCTACACCTTC
abundance: -; d_gene: -; v_gene: TRBV18; len: 14; j_gene: TRBJ1-1; CDR3aa: CATRSDGGLTEAFF; CDR3nt: TGTGCCACCCGATCAGACGGGGGGCTGACTGAAGCTTTCTTT
abundance: -; d_gene: -; v_gene: TRBV9; len: 13; j_gene: TRBJ1-1; CDR3aa: CASSGIIPGGAFF; CDR3nt: TGTGCCAGCAGCGGTATAATCCCAGGAGGAGCTTTCTTT
abundance: -; d_gene: -; v_gene: TRBV6-5; len: 15; j_gene: TRBJ2-7; CDR3aa: CASSSFGPQTYEQYF; CDR3nt: TGTGCCAGCAGCTCATTCGGACCGCAGACCTACGAGCAGTACTTC
abundance: once; d_gene: -; v_gene: TRBV15; len: 18; j_gene: TRBJ1-6; CDR3aa: CATSRDDGGGSYNSPLHF; CDR3nt: TGTGCCACCAGCAGAGATGACGGAGGGGGCTCCTATAATTCACCCCTCCACTTT
abundance: few; d_gene: TRBD1; v_gene: TRBV7-9; len: 18; j_gene: TRBJ1-5; CDR3aa: CASSLGTGFLGSNQPQHF; CDR3nt: TGTGCCAGCAGCTTAGGGACAGGTTTTTTGGGAAGCAATCAGCCCCAGCATTTT
abundance: -; d_gene: TRBD1; v_gene: TRBV9; len: 18; j_gene: TRBJ1-2; CDR3aa: CASSVEGDRGPSNYGYTF; CDR3nt: TGTGCCAGCAGCGTAGAAGGGGACAGGGGACCTTCTAACTATGGCTACACCTTC
abundance: once; d_gene: -; v_gene: TRBV10-3; len: 13; j_gene: TRBJ1-5; CDR3aa: CAIKGTLDQPQHF; CDR3nt: TGTGCCATCAAAGGCACCCTTGATCAGCCCCAGCATTTT
abundance: -; d_gene: TRBD1; v_gene: TRBV19; len: 13; j_gene: TRBJ1-5; CDR3aa: CASSTTGGQPQHF; CDR3nt: TGTGCCAGTAGCACTACAGGGGGGCAGCCCCAGCATTTT
abundance: -; d_gene: TRBD1; v_gene: TRBV27; len: 15; j_gene: TRBJ1-1; CDR3aa: CASTPTGMGNTEAFF; CDR3nt: TGTGCCAGCACCCCGACAGGGATGGGGAACACTGAAGCTTTCTTT
abundance: once; d_gene: TRBD1; v_gene: TRBV9; len: 16; j_gene: TRBJ1-4; CDR3aa: CASSVGYGQGDEKLFF; CDR3nt: TGTGCCAGCAGCGTAGGGTATGGGCAGGGGGACGAAAAACTGTTTTTT